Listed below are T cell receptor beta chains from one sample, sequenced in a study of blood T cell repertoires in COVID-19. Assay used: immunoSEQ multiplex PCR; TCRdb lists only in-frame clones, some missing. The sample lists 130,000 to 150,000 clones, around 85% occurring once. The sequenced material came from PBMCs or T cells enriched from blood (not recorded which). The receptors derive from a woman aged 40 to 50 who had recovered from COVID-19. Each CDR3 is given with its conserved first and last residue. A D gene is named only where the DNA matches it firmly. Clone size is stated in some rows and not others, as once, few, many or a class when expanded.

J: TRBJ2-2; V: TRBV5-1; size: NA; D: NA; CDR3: CASRLNPTGTGELFF; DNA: TGCGCCAGCCGCTTGAACCCTACAGGGACCGGGGAGCTGTTTTTT
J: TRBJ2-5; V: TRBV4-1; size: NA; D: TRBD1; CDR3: CASSPDSRTGGSGTQYF; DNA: TGCGCCAGCAGCCCTGATTCCAGGACAGGGGGCTCAGGGACCCAGTACTTC
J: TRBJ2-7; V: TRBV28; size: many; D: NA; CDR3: CASRSTGSGSYEQYF; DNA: TGTGCCAGCAGATCAACAGGGTCAGGGTCCTACGAGCAGTACTTC
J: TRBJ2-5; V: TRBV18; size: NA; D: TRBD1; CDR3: CASSALPGQGAPETQYF; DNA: TGTGCCAGCTCAGCATTACCGGGACAGGGGGCGCCGGAGACCCAGTACTTC
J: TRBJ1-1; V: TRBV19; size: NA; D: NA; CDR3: CASSPPPAGGANTEAFF; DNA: TGTGCCAGTAGTCCCCCGCCCGCCGGGGGGGCGAACACTGAAGCTTTCTTT
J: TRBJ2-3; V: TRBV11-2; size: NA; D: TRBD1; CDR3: CASSPRTGGPPDTQYF; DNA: TGTGCCAGCAGCCCCCGGACAGGGGGTCCCCCAGATACGCAGTATTTT
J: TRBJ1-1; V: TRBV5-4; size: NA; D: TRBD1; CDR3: CASSPTGTVNTEAFF; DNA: TGTGCCAGCAGCCCCACCGGGACAGTTAACACTGAAGCTTTCTTT
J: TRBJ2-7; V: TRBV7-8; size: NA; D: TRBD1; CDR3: CASSRTGLSYEQYF; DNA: TGTGCCAGCAGCCGGACAGGACTCTCCTACGAGCAGTACTTC
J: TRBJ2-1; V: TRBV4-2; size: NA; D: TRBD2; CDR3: CASSTRTSGTSYNEQFF; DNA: TGTGCCAGCAGCACCCGGACTAGCGGCACCTCCTACAATGAGCAGTTCTTC
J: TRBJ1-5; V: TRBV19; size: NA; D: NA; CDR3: CASSIAEYSNQPQHF; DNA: TGTGCCAGTAGTATTGCAGAATATAGCAATCAGCCCCAGCATTTT
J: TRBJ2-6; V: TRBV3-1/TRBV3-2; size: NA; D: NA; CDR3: CASSPSTGGAAGANVLTF; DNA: TGTGCCAGCAGCCCATCAACTGGGGGGGCGGCTGGGGCCAACGTCCTGACTTTC
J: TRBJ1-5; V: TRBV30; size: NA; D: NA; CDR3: CACSRGGGGNQPQHF; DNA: TGTGCCTGCTCCCGCGGGGGAGGAGGCAATCAGCCCCAGCATTTT
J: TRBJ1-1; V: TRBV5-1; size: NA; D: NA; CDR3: CASSLDRDVTEAFF; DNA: TGCGCCAGCAGCTTGGACAGGGATGTCACTGAAGCTTTCTTT
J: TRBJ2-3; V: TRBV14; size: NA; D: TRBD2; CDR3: CASSRGRREAFGDTQYF; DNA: TGTGCCAGCAGCCGCGGGAGGCGGGAGGCTTTTGGAGATACGCAGTATTTT
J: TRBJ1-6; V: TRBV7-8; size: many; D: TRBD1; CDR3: CASSPWTGGNSPLHF; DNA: TGTGCCAGCAGCCCCTGGACAGGGGGTAATTCACCCCTCCACTTT
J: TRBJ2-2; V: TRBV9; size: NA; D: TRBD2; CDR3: CASSTPVTGGPNTGELFF; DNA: TGTGCCAGCAGCACCCCCGTGACGGGGGGGCCTAACACCGGGGAGCTGTTTTTT
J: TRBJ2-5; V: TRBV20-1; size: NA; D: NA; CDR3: CSASTETTQYF; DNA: TGCAGTGCTTCTACGGAGACGACCCAGTACTTC
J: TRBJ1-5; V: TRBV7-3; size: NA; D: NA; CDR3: CASSPGQNQPQHF; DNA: TGTGCCAGCAGCCCAGGACAGAATCAGCCCCAGCATTTT
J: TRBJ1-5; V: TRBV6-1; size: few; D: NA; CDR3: CASSELGRGGQPQHF; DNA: TGTGCCAGCAGTGAACTAGGTAGGGGAGGTCAGCCCCAGCATTTT
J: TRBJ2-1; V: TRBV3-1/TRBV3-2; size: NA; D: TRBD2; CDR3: CASSHTAGVGYNEQFF; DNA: TGTGCCAGCAGCCACACAGCGGGAGTTGGCTACAATGAGCAGTTCTTC
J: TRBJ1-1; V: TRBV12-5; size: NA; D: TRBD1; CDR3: CASGLPQGGHTEAFF; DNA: TGTGCTAGTGGTTTGCCTCAGGGGGGACACACTGAAGCTTTCTTT
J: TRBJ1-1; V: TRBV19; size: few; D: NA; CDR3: CASSTGIHTEAFF; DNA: TGTGCCAGTAGTACAGGGATTCACACTGAAGCTTTCTTT
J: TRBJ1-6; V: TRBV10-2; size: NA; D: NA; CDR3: CASSESSAGLPSPLHF; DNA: TGCGCCAGCAGTGAGTCCTCGGCAGGGCTTCCCTCACCCCTCCACTTT
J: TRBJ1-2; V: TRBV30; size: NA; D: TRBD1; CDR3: CAWTRTGTYGYTF; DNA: TGTGCCTGGACTCGGACAGGGACCTATGGCTACACCTTC
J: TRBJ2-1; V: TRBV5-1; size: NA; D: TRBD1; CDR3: CASSPGTGINEQFF; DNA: TGCGCCAGCAGCCCCGGGACAGGGATCAATGAGCAGTTCTTC
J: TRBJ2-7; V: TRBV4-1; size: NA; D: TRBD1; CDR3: CASSHDQGVTYEQYF; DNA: TGCGCCAGCAGCCACGACCAGGGGGTAACCTACGAGCAGTACTTC
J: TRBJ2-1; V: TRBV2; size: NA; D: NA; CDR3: CASSLHGQELDEQFF; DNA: TGTGCCAGCAGTTTACACGGACAAGAGTTGGATGAGCAGTTCTTC
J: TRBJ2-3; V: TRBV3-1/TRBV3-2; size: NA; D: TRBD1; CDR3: CASSPSGQFTDTQYF; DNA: TGTGCCAGCAGCCCCTCGGGACAGTTTACAGATACGCAGTATTTT
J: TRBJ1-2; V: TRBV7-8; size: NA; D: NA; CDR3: CASSPPENYGYTF; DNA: TGTGCCAGCAGCCCCCCTGAGAACTATGGCTACACCTTC
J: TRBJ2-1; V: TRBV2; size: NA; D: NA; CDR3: CASTLVGKGEQFF; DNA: TGTGCCAGCACACTAGTCGGAAAAGGGGAGCAGTTCTTC
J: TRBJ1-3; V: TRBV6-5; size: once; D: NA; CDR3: CASTLPNTIYF; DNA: TGTGCCAGCACTCTCCCCAACACCATATATTTT
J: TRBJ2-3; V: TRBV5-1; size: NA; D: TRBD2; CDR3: CASSAGAGGSTDTQYF; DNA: TGCGCCAGCAGCGCCGGGGCGGGGGGCAGCACAGATACGCAGTATTTT
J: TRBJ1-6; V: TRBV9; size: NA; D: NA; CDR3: CASSKGQPINSPLHF; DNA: TGTGCCAGCAGCAAAGGACAGCCCATTAATTCACCCCTCCACTTT
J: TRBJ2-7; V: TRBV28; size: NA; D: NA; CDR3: CASSFRGSYEQYF; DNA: TGTGCCAGCAGTTTCCGGGGCTCCTACGAGCAGTACTTC
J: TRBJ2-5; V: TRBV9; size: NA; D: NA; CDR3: CASSVGHFLETQYF; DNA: TGTGCCAGCAGCGTAGGGCATTTCTTAGAGACCCAGTACTTC
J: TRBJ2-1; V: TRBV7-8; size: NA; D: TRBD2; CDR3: CASRPTSGEYNEQFF; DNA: TGTGCCAGCAGGCCGACTAGCGGGGAATACAATGAGCAGTTCTTC
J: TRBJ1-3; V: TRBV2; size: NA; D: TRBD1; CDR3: CASRRPGQGPAGNTIYF; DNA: TGTGCCAGCAGGCGCCCGGGACAGGGACCGGCTGGAAACACCATATATTTT
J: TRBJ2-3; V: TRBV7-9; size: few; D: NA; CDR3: CASSLIGTTDTQYF; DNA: TGTGCCAGCAGCTTAATCGGTACCACAGATACGCAGTATTTT
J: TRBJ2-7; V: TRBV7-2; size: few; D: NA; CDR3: CASSLGTFHEQYF; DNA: TGTGCCAGCAGTCTTGGGACTTTCCACGAGCAGTACTTC
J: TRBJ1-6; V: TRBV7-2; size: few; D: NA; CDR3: CASSFKRAGDSPLHF; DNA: TGTGCCAGCAGCTTCAAGAGGGCAGGGGATTCACCCCTCCACTTT
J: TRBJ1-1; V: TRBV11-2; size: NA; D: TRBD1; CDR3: CASSSSQGTEAFF; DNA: TGTGCCAGCAGCTCGTCACAGGGGACTGAAGCTTTCTTT
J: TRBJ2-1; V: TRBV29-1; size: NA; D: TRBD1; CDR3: CSVRRQGVPRQFF; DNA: TGCAGCGTCCGCCGTCAGGGGGTTCCACGGCAGTTCTTC
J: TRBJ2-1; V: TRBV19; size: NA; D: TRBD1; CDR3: CASSIGQGTYNEQFF; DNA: TGTGCCAGTAGTATAGGACAGGGAACCTACAATGAGCAGTTCTTC
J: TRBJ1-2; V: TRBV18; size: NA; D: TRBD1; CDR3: CASSPTGQTNYGYTF; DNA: TGTGCCAGCTCACCTACGGGACAGACTAACTATGGCTACACCTTC
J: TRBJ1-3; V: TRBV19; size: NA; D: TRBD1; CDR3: CATWDSSGNTIYF; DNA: TGTGCCACCTGGGACAGCTCTGGAAACACCATATATTTT
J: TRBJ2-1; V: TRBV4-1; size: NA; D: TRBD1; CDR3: CASSPRDSYSNEQFF; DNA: TGCGCCAGCAGCCCCCGGGACAGTTACTCCAATGAGCAGTTCTTC
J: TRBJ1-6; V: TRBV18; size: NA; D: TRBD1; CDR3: CASSPDRGYNSPLHF; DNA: TGTGCCAGCTCGCCCGACAGGGGTTATAATTCACCCCTCCACTTT
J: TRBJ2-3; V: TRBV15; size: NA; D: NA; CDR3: CATSPDRYTDTQYF; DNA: TGTGCCACTTCTCCGGACAGATACACAGATACGCAGTATTTT
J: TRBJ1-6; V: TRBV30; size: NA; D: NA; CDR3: CAWSVGATAAYNSPLHF; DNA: TGTGCCTGGAGTGTAGGGGCAACAGCAGCGTATAATTCACCCCTCCACTTT
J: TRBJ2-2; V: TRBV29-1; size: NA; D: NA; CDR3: CSVEAGELFF; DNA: TGCAGCGTGGAGGCCGGGGAGCTGTTTTTT
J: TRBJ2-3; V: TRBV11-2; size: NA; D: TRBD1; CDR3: CASSLAGTGVPDTQYF; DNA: TGTGCCAGCAGCTTGGCCGGGACAGGGGTGCCAGATACGCAGTATTTT
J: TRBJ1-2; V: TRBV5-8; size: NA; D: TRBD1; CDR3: CASSPTGGVNGYTF; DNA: TGTGCCAGCAGCCCGACAGGGGGAGTCAATGGCTACACCTTC
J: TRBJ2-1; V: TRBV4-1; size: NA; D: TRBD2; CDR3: CASSPSGGAGSYNEQFF; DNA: TGCGCCAGCAGCCCCAGCGGGGGGGCAGGGTCCTACAATGAGCAGTTCTTC
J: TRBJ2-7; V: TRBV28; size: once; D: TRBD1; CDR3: CASSLTMGQGFNEQYF; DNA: TGTGCCAGCAGTTTAACTATGGGACAGGGGTTTAACGAGCAGTACTTC
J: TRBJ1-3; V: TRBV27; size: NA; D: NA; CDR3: CASSFGGSSGNTIYF; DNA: TGTGCCAGCAGTTTCGGGGGTAGCTCTGGAAACACCATATATTTT
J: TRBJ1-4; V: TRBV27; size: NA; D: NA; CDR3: CASKNQGWPREKLFF; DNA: TGTGCCAGCAAAAACCAGGGTTGGCCTCGCGAAAAACTGTTTTTT
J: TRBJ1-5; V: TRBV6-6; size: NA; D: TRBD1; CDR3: CASSLRGPRTYIADQPQHF; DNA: TGTGCCAGCAGTCTAAGGGGGCCCCGAACGTATATAGCTGATCAGCCCCAGCATTTT
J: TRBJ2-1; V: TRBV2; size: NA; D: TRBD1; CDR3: CASNLRQGAGEQFF; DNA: TGTGCCAGCAATTTGAGACAGGGGGCTGGTGAGCAGTTCTTC
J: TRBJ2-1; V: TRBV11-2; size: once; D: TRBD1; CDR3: CASSLTGGSYNEQFF; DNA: TGTGCCAGCAGCTTAACAGGGGGTTCCTACAATGAGCAGTTCTTC